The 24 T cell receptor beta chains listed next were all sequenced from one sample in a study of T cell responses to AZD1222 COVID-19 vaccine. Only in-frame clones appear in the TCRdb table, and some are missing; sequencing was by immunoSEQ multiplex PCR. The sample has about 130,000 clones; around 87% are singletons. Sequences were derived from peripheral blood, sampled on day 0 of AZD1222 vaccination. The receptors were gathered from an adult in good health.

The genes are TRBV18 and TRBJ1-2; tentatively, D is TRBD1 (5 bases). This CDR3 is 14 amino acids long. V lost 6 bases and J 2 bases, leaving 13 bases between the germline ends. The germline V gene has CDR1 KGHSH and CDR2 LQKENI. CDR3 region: CASSTGSTNYGYTF. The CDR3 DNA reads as TGTGCCAGCTCCACAGGATCAACGAACTATGGCTACACCTTC. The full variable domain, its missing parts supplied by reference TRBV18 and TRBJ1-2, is NAGVMQNPRHLVRRRGQEARLRCSPMKGHSHVYWYRQLPEEGLKFMVYLQKENIIDESGMPKERFSAEFPKEGPSILRIQQVVRGDSAAYFCASSTGSTNYGYTFGSGTRLTVV.

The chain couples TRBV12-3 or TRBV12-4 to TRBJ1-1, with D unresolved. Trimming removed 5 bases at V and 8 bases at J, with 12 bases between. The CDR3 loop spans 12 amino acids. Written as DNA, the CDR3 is TGTGCCAGCAGTCCCGGCGGCAGAGAAGCTTTCTTT. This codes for CASSPGGREAFF.

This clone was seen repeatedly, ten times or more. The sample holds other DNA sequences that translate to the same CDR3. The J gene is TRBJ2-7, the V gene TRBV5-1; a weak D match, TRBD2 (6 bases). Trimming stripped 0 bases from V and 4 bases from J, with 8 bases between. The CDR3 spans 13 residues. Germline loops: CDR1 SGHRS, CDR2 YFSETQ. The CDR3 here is CASSLEGRYEQYF. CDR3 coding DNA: TGCGCCAGCAGCTTGGAGGGGAGGTACGAGCAGTACTTC.

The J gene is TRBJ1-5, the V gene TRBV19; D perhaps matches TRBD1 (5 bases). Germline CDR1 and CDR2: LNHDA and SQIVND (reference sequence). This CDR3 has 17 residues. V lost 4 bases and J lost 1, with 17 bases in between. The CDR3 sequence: CASSRLTGTISNQPQHF. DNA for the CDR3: TGTGCCAGTAGTAGACTGACCGGGACGATCAGCAATCAGCCCCAGCATTTT.

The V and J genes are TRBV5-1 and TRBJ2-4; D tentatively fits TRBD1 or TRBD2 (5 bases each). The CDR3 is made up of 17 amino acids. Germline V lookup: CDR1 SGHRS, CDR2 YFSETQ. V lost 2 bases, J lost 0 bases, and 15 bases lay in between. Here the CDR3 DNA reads TGCGCCAGCAGCTTAGGTCGGGACCGAATAGCCAAAAACATTCAGTACTTC. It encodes CASSLGRDRIAKNIQYF.

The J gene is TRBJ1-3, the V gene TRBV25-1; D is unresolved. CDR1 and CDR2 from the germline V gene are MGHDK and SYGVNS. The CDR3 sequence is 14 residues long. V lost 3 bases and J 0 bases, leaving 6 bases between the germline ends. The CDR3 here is CASSEGTSGNTIYF. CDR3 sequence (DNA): TGTGCCAGCAGTGAGGGCACCTCTGGAAACACCATATATTTT.

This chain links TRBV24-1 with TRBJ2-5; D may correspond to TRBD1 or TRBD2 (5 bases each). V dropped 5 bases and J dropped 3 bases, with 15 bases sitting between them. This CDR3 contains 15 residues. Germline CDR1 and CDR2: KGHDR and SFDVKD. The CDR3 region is CATSAHGDGKETQYF. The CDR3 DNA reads TGTGCCACCAGTGCCCACGGGGACGGGAAAGAGACCCAGTACTTC.

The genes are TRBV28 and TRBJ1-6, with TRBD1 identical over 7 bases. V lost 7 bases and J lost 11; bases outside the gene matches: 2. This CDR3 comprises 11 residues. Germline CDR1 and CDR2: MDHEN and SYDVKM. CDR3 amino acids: CASTGGAPLHF. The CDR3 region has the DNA TGTGCCAGCACAGGGGGGGCACCCCTCCACTTT.

The DNA for the CDR3 is TGTGCCAGCAGCTTATGGCACTTTGGAAACACCATATATTTT. This gives the protein CASSLWHFGNTIYF. J is TRBJ1-3 and V is TRBV7-2; no firm D call. This CDR3 contains 14 residues. The V end was cut by 2 bases, the J end by 3 bases, with 8 bases between. Per germline, CDR1 SGHTA and CDR2 FQGNSA.

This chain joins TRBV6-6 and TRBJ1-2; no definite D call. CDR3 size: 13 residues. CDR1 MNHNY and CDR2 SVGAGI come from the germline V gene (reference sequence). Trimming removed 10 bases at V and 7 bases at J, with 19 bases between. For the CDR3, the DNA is TGTGCCACAACCCTGGACGCGGGTGTTGGCTACACCTTC. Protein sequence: CATTLDAGVGYTF.

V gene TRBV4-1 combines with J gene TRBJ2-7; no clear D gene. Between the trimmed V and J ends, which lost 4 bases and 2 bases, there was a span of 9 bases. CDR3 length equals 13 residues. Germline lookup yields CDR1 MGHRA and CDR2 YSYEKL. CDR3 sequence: CASSLVGAYEQYF. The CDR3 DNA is TGCGCCAGCAGCCTTGTAGGAGCCTACGAGCAGTACTTC.

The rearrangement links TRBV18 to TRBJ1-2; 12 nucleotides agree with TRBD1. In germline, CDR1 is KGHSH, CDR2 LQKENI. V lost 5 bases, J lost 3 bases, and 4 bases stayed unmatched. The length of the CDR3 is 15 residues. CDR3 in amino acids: CASSAGQGADYGYTF. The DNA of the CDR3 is TGTGCCAGCTCAGCGGGACAGGGGGCAGACTATGGCTACACCTTC.

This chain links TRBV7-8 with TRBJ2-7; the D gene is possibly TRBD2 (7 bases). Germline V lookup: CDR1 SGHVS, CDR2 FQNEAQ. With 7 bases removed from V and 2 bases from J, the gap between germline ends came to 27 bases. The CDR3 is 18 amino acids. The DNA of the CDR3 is TGTGCCAGCACCAACCCGACCGGGGGGCGCGATAAAACCTACGAGCAGTACTTC. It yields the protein CASTNPTGGRDKTYEQYF.

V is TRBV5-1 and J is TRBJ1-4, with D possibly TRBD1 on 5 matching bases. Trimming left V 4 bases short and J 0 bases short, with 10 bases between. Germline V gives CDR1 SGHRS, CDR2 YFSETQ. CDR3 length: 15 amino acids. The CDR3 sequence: CASSATGTTNEKLFF. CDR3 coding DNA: TGCGCCAGCAGCGCAACAGGAACAACTAATGAAAAACTGTTTTTT.

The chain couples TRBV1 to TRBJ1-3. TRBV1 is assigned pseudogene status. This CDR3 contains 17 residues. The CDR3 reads CTSSQDSYRSSGNTIYF. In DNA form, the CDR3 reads TGCACCAGCAGCCAAGATTCGTACCGCTCCTCTGGAAACACCATATATTTT.

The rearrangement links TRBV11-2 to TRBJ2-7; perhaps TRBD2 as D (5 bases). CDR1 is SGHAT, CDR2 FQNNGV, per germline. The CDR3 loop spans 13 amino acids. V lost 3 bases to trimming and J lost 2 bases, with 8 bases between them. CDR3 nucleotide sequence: TGTGCCAGCAGCTTCGGAGGTACCTACGAGCAGTACTTC. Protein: CASSFGGTYEQYF.

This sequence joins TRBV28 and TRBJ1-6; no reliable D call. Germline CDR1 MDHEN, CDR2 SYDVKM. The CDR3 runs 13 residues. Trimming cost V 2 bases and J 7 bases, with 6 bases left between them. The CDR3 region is CASSLNLNSPLHF. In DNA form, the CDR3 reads TGTGCCAGCAGTTTAAACCTCAATTCACCCCTCCACTTT.

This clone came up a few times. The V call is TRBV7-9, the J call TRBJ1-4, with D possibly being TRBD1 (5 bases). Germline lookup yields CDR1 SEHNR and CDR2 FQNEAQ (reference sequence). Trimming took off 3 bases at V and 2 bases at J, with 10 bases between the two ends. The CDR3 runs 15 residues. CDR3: CASSLPGGTNEKLFF. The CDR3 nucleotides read TGTGCCAGCAGCTTGCCTGGGGGGACTAATGAAAAACTGTTTTTT.

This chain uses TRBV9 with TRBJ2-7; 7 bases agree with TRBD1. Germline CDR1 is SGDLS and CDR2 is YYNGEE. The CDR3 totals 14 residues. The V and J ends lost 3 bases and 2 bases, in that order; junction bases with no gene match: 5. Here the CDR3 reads CASSASGTAYEQYF. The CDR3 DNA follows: TGTGCCAGCAGCGCATCCGGGACAGCCTACGAGCAGTACTTC.

The CDR3 nucleotides are TGTGCCAGCAGTTTGCAAAGGGCTTCGTACGAGCAGTACTTC. This translates into CASSLQRASYEQYF. The rearrangement uses TRBV27 and TRBJ2-7, with no clear D. Deletions cut 3 bases from V and 4 bases from J, with 13 bases between. CDR1 and CDR2 (germline): MNHEY, SMNVEV (reference sequence). CDR3 length equals 14 residues.

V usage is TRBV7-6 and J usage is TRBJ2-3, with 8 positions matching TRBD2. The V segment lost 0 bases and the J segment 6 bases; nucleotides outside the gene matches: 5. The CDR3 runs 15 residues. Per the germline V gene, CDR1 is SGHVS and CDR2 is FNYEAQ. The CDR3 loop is CASSLASGMGDTQYF. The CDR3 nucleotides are TGTGCCAGCAGCTTAGCTAGCGGGATGGGCGATACGCAGTATTTT.

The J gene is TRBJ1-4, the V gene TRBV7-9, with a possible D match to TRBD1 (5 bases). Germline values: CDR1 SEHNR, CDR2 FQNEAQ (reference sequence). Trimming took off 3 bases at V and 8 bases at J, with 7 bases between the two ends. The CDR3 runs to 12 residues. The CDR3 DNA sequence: TGTGCCAGCAGCTTGCCAGGGGAAAAACTGTTTTTT. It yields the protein CASSLPGEKLFF.

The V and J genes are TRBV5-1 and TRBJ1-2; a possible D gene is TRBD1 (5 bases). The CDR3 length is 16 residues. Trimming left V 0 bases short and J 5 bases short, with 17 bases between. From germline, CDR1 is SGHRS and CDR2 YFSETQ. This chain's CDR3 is CASSLDPGRTAYGYTF. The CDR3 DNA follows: TGCGCCAGCAGCTTGGATCCGGGGCGGACGGCTTATGGCTACACCTTC.

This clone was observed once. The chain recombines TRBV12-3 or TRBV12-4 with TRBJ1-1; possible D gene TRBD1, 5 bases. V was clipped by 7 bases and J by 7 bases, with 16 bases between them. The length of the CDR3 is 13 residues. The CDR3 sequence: CASTHRNVDEAFF. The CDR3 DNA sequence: TGTGCCAGCACCCACAGGAATGTAGATGAAGCTTTCTTT.